These 32 T cell receptor beta chains originate from one sample sequenced in a study of blood T cell repertoires in COVID-19. Profiling relied on immunoSEQ multiplex PCR, and the TCRdb table lists in-frame clones only, not all of them. The sample yields approximately 470,000 clones, around 90% seen once. The sequenced sample was PBMCs or T cells enriched from blood (not recorded which). The receptors come from a woman aged 18-30 years who had recovered from COVID-19.

V is TRBV30 and J is TRBJ1-1, with D possibly being TRBD1 (5 bases). V lost 2 bases, J lost 3 bases, and 10 bases lay in between. The CDR3 has 13 residues. The germline gives CDR1 GTSNPN, CDR2 SVGIG (reference sequence). CDR3 DNA sequence: TGTGCCTGGAGTAGGAGGGACTACACTGAAGCTTTCTTT. Its translation: CAWSRRDYTEAFF.

This CDR3 reads CASSLARDGDNEQFF. CDR3 sequence (DNA): TGTGCCAGCAGCTTAGCGCGGGACGGTGACAATGAGCAGTTCTTC. The chain recombines TRBV7-9 with TRBJ2-1; D may be TRBD2 (6 bases). Germline assignment: CDR1 SEHNR and CDR2 FQNEAQ (reference sequence). Trimming cost V 0 bases and J 5 bases, with 11 bases left between them. The CDR3 covers 15 residues. Supplemented by reference TRBV7-9 and TRBJ2-1, the full variable domain reads DTGVSQNPRHKITKRGQNVTFRCDPISEHNRLYWYRQTLGQGPEFLTYFQNEAQLEKSRLLSDRFSAERPKGSFSTLEIQRTEQGDSAMYLCASSLARDGDNEQFFGPGTRLTVL.

The genes are TRBV7-3 and TRBJ1-1, with 8 bases identical to TRBD1. Germline CDR1 is SGHTA and CDR2 is FQGTGA. This CDR3 has 17 residues. Trimming took 2 bases from V and 3 from J; bases not matched to a gene: 11. The CDR3 here is CASSLVMQGALHTEAFF. CDR3 bases: TGTGCCAGCAGCTTAGTCATGCAGGGGGCGCTACACACTGAAGCTTTCTTT.

The V and J genes are TRBV19 and TRBJ1-1; 9 bases align to TRBD1. The CDR3 runs to 12 residues. Germline V CDR1 and CDR2: LNHDA, SQIVND (reference sequence). V lost 7 bases and J lost 6; bases outside the gene matches: 3. This CDR3 is CASTRDRAEAFF. Here the CDR3 DNA reads TGTGCCAGTACCCGGGACAGGGCTGAAGCTTTCTTT.

V and J are TRBV5-1 and TRBJ1-4; no clear D gene. Per the germline V gene, CDR1 is SGHRS and CDR2 is YFSETQ. Trimming pared 0 bases from V and 7 bases from J, leaving 16 bases between. The CDR3 totals 16 residues. CDR3: CASSLEVTGIGEKLFF. For the CDR3, the DNA is TGCGCCAGCAGCTTGGAAGTCACGGGGATCGGTGAAAAACTGTTTTTT.

The V gene is TRBV30, the J gene TRBJ1-6, with a weak D call TRBD1 (5 bases). Germline V gene lookup returns CDR1 GTSNPN and CDR2 SVGIG (reference sequence). This CDR3 comprises 13 residues. V dropped 3 bases and J dropped 7 bases, with 10 bases sitting between them. CDR3 protein: CAWSRQRNSPLHF. The DNA of the CDR3 is TGTGCCTGGAGCAGACAGAGGAATTCACCCCTCCACTTT.

J is TRBJ2-7 and V is TRBV7-2, with 7 bases aligning to TRBD2. The V and J ends lost 1 base and 2 bases, in that order; junction bases with no gene match: 5. The CDR3 contains 15 residues. The V gene's germline CDR1 is SGHTA and CDR2 FQGNSA. The CDR3 nucleotides read TGTGCCAGCAGCTTAGGGGCGGGGGAAACCTACGAGCAGTACTTC. It specifies CASSLGAGETYEQYF.

The chain couples TRBV25-1 to TRBJ1-4; 9 positions match TRBD1. CDR1 and CDR2 from the germline V gene are MGHDK and SYGVNS. This CDR3 is 16 amino acids long. Germline trimming cut 3 bases from V and 3 bases from J; bases unmatched to any gene: 5. The DNA of the CDR3 is TGTGCCAGCAGTGACGGGACAGGGACGTCTAATGAAAAACTGTTTTTT. Amino acid sequence: CASSDGTGTSNEKLFF.

This clone was picked up one time. This sequence joins TRBV4-1 and TRBJ2-3, with a weak D call TRBD2 (6 bases). The CDR3 has 17 residues. V was clipped by 0 bases and J by 2 bases, with 15 bases between them. Germline CDR1 MGHRA, CDR2 YSYEKL. The chain's CDR3 is CASSQEGRLGSTDTQYF. DNA for the CDR3: TGCGCCAGCAGCCAAGAAGGGAGACTAGGGTCCACAGATACGCAGTATTTT.

This chain uses TRBV7-2 with TRBJ1-2, with D possibly being TRBD1 (5 bases). The germline V gene encodes CDR1 SGHTA and CDR2 FQGNSA. Between the trimmed V and J ends, which lost 7 bases and 6 bases, there was a span of 18 bases. The CDR3 spans 14 residues. CDR3 protein: CASILQVNPHGYTF. Written as DNA, the CDR3 is TGTGCCAGCATTTTACAGGTTAATCCTCATGGCTACACCTTC.

V and J are TRBV18 and TRBJ2-3; 8 bases are shared with TRBD2. The CDR3 totals 15 residues. V lost 3 bases to trimming and J lost 6 bases; unmatched junction nucleotides: 8. Germline V lookup: CDR1 KGHSH, CDR2 LQKENI. The CDR3 bases are TGTGCCAGCTCACCGGGTTCGGCTAGCGGGGATACGCAGTATTTT. Translated, it gives CASSPGSASGDTQYF.

The rearrangement joins TRBV28 to TRBJ1-5; a possible D gene is TRBD1 (6 bases). V was clipped by 6 bases and J by 6 bases, with 21 bases between them. Per germline, CDR1 MDHEN and CDR2 SYDVKM. The CDR3 spans 16 residues. The chain's CDR3 is CASRPFGGSGGQPQHF. CDR3 sequence (DNA): TGTGCCAGCAGGCCTTTTGGGGGCTCGGGAGGTCAGCCCCAGCATTTT.

The V and J genes are TRBV24-1 and TRBJ2-3, with D possibly TRBD2 on 5 matching bases. CDR1 is KGHDR, CDR2 SFDVKD, per germline. The V end lost 4 bases, the J end lost 8 bases, and 18 bases lay between the germline ends. This CDR3 spans 15 amino acids. In nucleotides, the CDR3 is TGTGCCACCAGTGAGCTAGCCCTGGAAGGCGGTACGCAGTATTTT. It yields the protein CATSELALEGGTQYF.

This chain connects TRBV11-2 to TRBJ2-7; possible D gene TRBD2, 6 bases. The CDR3 spans 15 residues. Trimming shortened V by 4 bases and J by 0 bases, and 13 bases separated the two germline ends. Germline V gene sequence: CDR1 SGHAT, CDR2 FQNNGV. This CDR3 is CASSSEDYPSYEQYF. CDR3 in DNA: TGTGCCAGCAGCTCCGAGGACTATCCCTCCTACGAGCAGTACTTC.

Notes on this clone: The sample holds other DNA sequences that translate to the same CDR3. V and J are TRBV3-1 (or the pseudogene TRBV3-2) and TRBJ1-1; maybe TRBD1 (6 bases). V gave up 4 bases and J gave up 1 base, with 7 bases separating them. The CDR3 runs to 13 residues. Germline CDR1 is LGHDT and CDR2 is YNNKEL (reference sequence). CDR3 amino acids: CASSPRGNTEAFF. CDR3 coding DNA: TGTGCCAGCAGCCCCAGGGGGAACACTGAAGCTTTCTTT.

The chain carries TRBV19 and TRBJ1-1, with 7 nucleotides matching TRBD1. The CDR3 has 15 amino acids. V trimming: 5 bases; J trimming: 5 bases; junction bases outside the gene matches: 11. Germline-derived CDR1 and CDR2 are LNHDA and SQIVND (reference sequence). The DNA of the CDR3 is TGTGCCAGTAGTCCCCCGACAGGGTGGCAAACTGAAGCTTTCTTT. Protein sequence: CASSPPTGWQTEAFF.

The gene calls are TRBV7-8 and TRBJ2-7; D is uncertain. Trimming left V 3 bases short and J 0 bases short, with 9 bases between. CDR1 and CDR2 from the germline V gene are SGHVS and FQNEAQ. The CDR3 is made up of 14 amino acids. DNA of the CDR3: TGTGCCAGCAGCTTTAACCCCGGCTCCTACGAGCAGTACTTC. Translating gives CASSFNPGSYEQYF.

The chain links TRBV19 to TRBJ2-3; 7 bases are shared with TRBD2. The CDR3 has 16 residues. Germline assignment: CDR1 LNHDA and CDR2 SQIVND (reference sequence). The V gene end was trimmed by 6 bases and the J gene end by 2 bases; junction bases not matched to a gene: 11. This chain's CDR3 is CASRPIGGGPTDTQYF. The CDR3 DNA follows: TGTGCCAGTAGGCCGATTGGGGGGGGACCCACAGATACGCAGTATTTT.

The chain has TRBV19 and TRBJ1-4, with TRBD1 identical over 8 bases. The CDR3 runs 14 residues. Trimming cost V 5 bases and J 8 bases; bases outside gene matches: 7. In germline, CDR1 is LNHDA, CDR2 SQIVND (reference sequence). The CDR3 DNA follows: TGTGCCAGTAGTCTACGACAGGGGTGGGAAAAACTGTTTTTT. Encoded protein: CASSLRQGWEKLFF.

This chain joins TRBV7-8 and TRBJ1-4; maybe TRBD1 (5 bases). The CDR3 is 15 residues long. Trimming took 0 bases from V and 8 from J, leaving 13 bases between them. Germline lookup yields CDR1 SGHVS and CDR2 FQNEAQ. The CDR3 spells CASSLAGHIQEKLFF. CDR3 DNA: TGTGCCAGCAGCTTAGCCGGACATATTCAGGAAAAACTGTTTTTT.

In its sample, this clone was seen once. CDR3 region: CASSFGQGADTEAFF. For the CDR3, the DNA is TGTGCCAGCAGTTTTGGACAGGGGGCCGACACTGAAGCTTTCTTT. The J gene is TRBJ1-1, the V gene TRBV28; 11 bases agree with TRBD1. The CDR3 consists of 15 residues. With 3 bases clipped from V and 3 bases from J, the junction kept 3 bases outside the gene matches. The V gene's germline CDR1 is MDHEN and CDR2 SYDVKM.

As DNA, the CDR3 is TGTGCCAGCACCAAATTCAAGAGCTTGAAGCACGAAAAACTGTTTTTT. Translating gives CASTKFKSLKHEKLFF. The chain carries TRBV5-6 and TRBJ1-4; D is undetermined. V gave up 6 bases and J gave up 8 bases, with 23 bases separating them. CDR1 is SGHDT and CDR2 is YYEEEE in the germline V gene. This CDR3 region has 16 residues.

The chain recombines TRBV19 with TRBJ1-5, with 7 bases lining up with TRBD1. The CDR3 is made up of 12 amino acids. In germline, CDR1 is LNHDA, CDR2 SQIVND (reference sequence). V dropped 8 bases and J dropped 11; count of bases not matched to a gene: 9. The CDR3 DNA follows: TGTGCCAGTGGCGACAGGGTCGGGACCCAGCATTTT. Residues: CASGDRVGTQHF. Looking up the rest from reference TRBV19 and TRBJ1-5 gives the full variable domain: DGGITQSPKYLFRKEGQNVTLSCEQNLNHDAMYWYRQDPGQGLRLIYYSQIVNDFQKGDIAEGYSVSREKKESFPLTVTSAQKNPTAFYLCASGDRVGTQHFGDGTRLSIL.

The chain uses TRBV9 and TRBJ2-2, with 14 bases identical to TRBD2. The V and J ends lost 2 bases and 1 base, in that order; junction bases with no gene match: 10. Germline V gene data show CDR1 as SGDLS and CDR2 as YYNGEE. CDR3 length: 20 residues. The CDR3 bases are TGTGCCAGCAGCGTGCGCCGACTAGCGGGGGGGCCGGAGAACACCGGGGAGCTGTTTTTT. Its translation is CASSVRRLAGGPENTGELFF.

This chain uses TRBV27 with TRBJ2-7; 8 nucleotides match TRBD1. CDR3 length: 14 residues. The V and J ends lost 5 bases and 1 base, in that order; junction bases with no gene match: 4. Germline V lookup: CDR1 MNHEY, CDR2 SMNVEV (reference sequence). The CDR3 bases are TGTGCCAGCAGTCCAGGGGGCGGATCCTACGAGCAGTACTTC. Translation: CASSPGGGSYEQYF.

Only a few counts were recorded for this clone. The chain links TRBV27 to TRBJ2-7; 7 nucleotides align to TRBD2. The germline V gene encodes CDR1 MNHEY and CDR2 SMNVEV (reference sequence). J was trimmed by 0 bases and V by 7 bases; bases with no gene match: 6. The length of the CDR3 is 14 residues. This CDR3 is CASTPWEGSYEQYF. CDR3 DNA sequence: TGTGCCAGCACCCCTTGGGAGGGCTCCTACGAGCAGTACTTC.

The chain uses TRBV9 and TRBJ1-5; TRBD1 might be the D (6 bases). The CDR3 runs 21 residues. V shed 3 bases and J shed 0 bases, with 28 bases lying between them. Germline V CDR1 and CDR2: SGDLS, YYNGEE. In nucleotides, the CDR3 is TGTGCCAGCAGCGCAAAAGGGGGGGGCGCAGGTCACCCATATAGCAATCAGCCCCAGCATTTT. Encoded protein: CASSAKGGGAGHPYSNQPQHF. The full variable domain, its missing parts supplied by reference TRBV9 and TRBJ1-5, is DSGVTQTPKHLITATGQRVTLRCSPRSGDLSVYWYQQSLDQGLQFLIQYYNGEERAKGNILERFSAQQFPDLHSELNLSSLELGDSALYFCASSAKGGGAGHPYSNQPQHFGDGTRLSIL.

In this sample, this clone turned up once. The chain combines TRBV7-3 with TRBJ2-7; TRBD2 might be the D (5 bases). The CDR3 runs to 15 residues. Trimming left V 4 bases short and J 3 bases short, with 16 bases between. CDR1 SGHTA and CDR2 FQGTGA come from the germline V gene. CDR3 residues: CASSYTRSPLYEQYF. The CDR3 DNA follows: TGTGCCAGCAGCTACACTAGATCCCCACTCTACGAGCAGTACTTC.

The V gene is TRBV5-1, the J gene TRBJ2-1; 16 bases are a match to TRBD2. Trimming at V came to 0 bases and at J to 1 base, leaving 4 bases not matched to a gene. CDR1 SGHRS and CDR2 YFSETQ come from the germline V gene. The CDR3 length is 19 residues. The CDR3 DNA sequence: TGCGCCAGCAGCTTGGCCGGGACTAGCGGGGGGGATTCCTACAATGAGCAGTTCTTC. This sequence encodes CASSLAGTSGGDSYNEQFF.

J is TRBJ1-2 and V is TRBV29-1; D is possibly TRBD1 (6 bases). The CDR3 has 14 amino acids. V dropped 4 bases and J dropped 4 bases, with 16 bases sitting between them. Germline V gene data show CDR1 as SQVTM and CDR2 as ANQGSEA. The CDR3 is CSVVATGNFYGYTF. Here the CDR3 DNA reads TGCAGCGTTGTGGCAACAGGGAATTTCTATGGCTACACCTTC.

This clone was seen a single time. This chain joins TRBV10-3 and TRBJ1-2; 7 bases align to TRBD1. V was clipped by 7 bases and J by 5 bases; unmatched bases: 19. This CDR3 has 17 amino acids. Germline CDR1 ENHRY, CDR2 SYGVKD. In DNA, the CDR3 is TGTGCCATCAAGGTTGTGGAGGGGGCTGGGGGCCTGTATGGCTACACCTTC. It specifies CAIKVVEGAGGLYGYTF.

The chain recombines TRBV2 with TRBJ1-2; maybe TRBD1 (5 bases). The germline V and J ends were trimmed by 8 bases and 5 bases, with 15 bases remaining between them. The CDR3 length is 13 residues. Germline V CDR1 and CDR2: SNHLY, FYNNEI. The CDR3 nucleotides read TGTGCCAGCGGGAGCAGGGAGGGGTATGGCTACACCTTC. Amino acids: CASGSREGYGYTF.